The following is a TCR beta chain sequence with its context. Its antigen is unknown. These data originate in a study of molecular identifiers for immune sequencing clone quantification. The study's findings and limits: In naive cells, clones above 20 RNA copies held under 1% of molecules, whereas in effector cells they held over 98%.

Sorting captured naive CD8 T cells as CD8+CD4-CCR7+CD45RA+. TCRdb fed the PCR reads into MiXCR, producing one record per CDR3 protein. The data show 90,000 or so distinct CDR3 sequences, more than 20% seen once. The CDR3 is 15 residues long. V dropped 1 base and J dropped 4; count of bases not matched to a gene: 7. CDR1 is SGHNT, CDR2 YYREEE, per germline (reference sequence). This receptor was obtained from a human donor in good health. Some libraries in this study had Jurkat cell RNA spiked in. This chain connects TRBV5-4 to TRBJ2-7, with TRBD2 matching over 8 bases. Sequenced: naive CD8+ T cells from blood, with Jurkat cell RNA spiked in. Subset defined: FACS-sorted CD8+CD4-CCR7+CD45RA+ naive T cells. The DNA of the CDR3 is TGTGCCAGCAGCTTGACTAGCGGTGTGGGTTACGAGCAGTACTTC. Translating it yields CASSLTSGVGYEQYF.